The 24 T cell receptor beta chains below all came from one sample that was sequenced in a study of Ad26.COV2.S vaccination and SARS-CoV-2 variants. Repertoires were generated with immunoSEQ multiplex PCR, while TCRdb's copy carries only in-frame clones and drops some. Among about 350,000 clones listed, 80% to 90% were seen once. Treatment defined: approximately 18 received Ad26.COV2.S at low or high dose, single or two shots; five or six received placebo; per-sample allocation not given. Material that was analyzed had been drawn on day 63 after the first vaccine or placebo injection. This specimen was peripheral blood, taken in a trial of Ad26.COV2.S vaccine versus placebo. These receptors all come from a person between 18 and 65 years old who received the Ad26.COV2.S COVID-19 vaccine or a placebo.

The chain carries TRBV7-2 and TRBJ2-5, with 9 nucleotides matching TRBD2. The V gene end was trimmed by 1 base and the J gene end by 1 base; junction bases not matched to a gene: 4. Per germline, CDR1 SGHTA and CDR2 FQGNSA. The CDR3 sequence is 16 residues long. This CDR3 reads CASSLELAGIQETQYF. The CDR3 coding sequence is TGTGCCAGCAGCTTAGAACTAGCGGGTATCCAAGAGACCCAGTACTTC.

The V call is TRBV27, the J call TRBJ2-7; 7 bases are a match to TRBD2. In germline, CDR1 is MNHEY, CDR2 SMNVEV (reference sequence). Losses at the gene ends were 7 bases for V and 3 bases for J; bases not matched to a gene: 6. The CDR3 spans 13 residues. CDR3 sequence reads: CASTAGDRYEQYF. The CDR3 nucleotides read TGTGCCAGCACGGCGGGGGATCGCTACGAGCAGTACTTC.

This chain's CDR3 is CASSSGLAGTGDTQYF. CDR3 nucleotides: TGTGCCAGCAGCTCCGGACTAGCGGGAACTGGGGATACGCAGTATTTT. The chain links TRBV5-6 to TRBJ2-3; 12 positions match TRBD2. Trimming cost V 3 bases and J 6 bases; bases outside gene matches: 8. Germline values: CDR1 SGHDT, CDR2 YYEEEE. The CDR3 extends over 16 amino acids.

This clone was seen only once. The chain links TRBV27 to TRBJ1-2; TRBD1 agrees at 8 bases. The CDR3 totals 12 residues. V lost 5 bases to trimming and J lost 6 bases; unmatched junction nucleotides: 2. CDR1 MNHEY and CDR2 SMNVEV come from the germline V gene (reference sequence). The CDR3 DNA reads as TGTGCCAGCAGTCAGGGGGCGCATGGCTACACCTTC. It specifies CASSQGAHGYTF.

CDR3 residues: CSAQVFSGNTIYF. In DNA form, the CDR3 reads TGCAGCGCACAGGTTTTTTCTGGAAACACCATATATTTT. V gene TRBV29-1 combines with J gene TRBJ1-3; tentative D call: TRBD1 (5 bases). The CDR3 covers 13 residues. Germline CDR1 reads SQVTM; CDR2 reads ANQGSEA. Trimming cost V 7 bases and J 1 base, with 11 bases left between them. Drawing the rest from reference TRBV29-1 and TRBJ1-3, the complete variable domain is SAVISQKPSRDICQRGTSLTIQCQVDSQVTMMFWYRQQPGQSLTLIATANQGSEATYESGFVIDKFPISRPNLTFSTLTVSNMSPEDSSIYLCSAQVFSGNTIYFGEGSWLTVV.

This clone was recorded only once. This sequence joins TRBV5-6 and TRBJ1-2; 7 bases line up with TRBD1. CDR1 and CDR2 (germline): SGHDT, YYEEEE. The V segment lost 7 bases and the J segment 1 base; nucleotides outside the gene matches: 13. CDR3 length: 16 amino acids. The CDR3 DNA is TGTGCCAGCGCCATGGCTGAGACAGGGAGTAACTATGGCTACACCTTC. Its translation is CASAMAETGSNYGYTF.

This clone is a singleton in its sample. The CDR3 loop reads CASSKGTEKLFF. The CDR3 nucleotides are TGTGCCAGCAGCAAAGGGACAGAAAAACTGTTTTTT. V and J are TRBV7-2 and TRBJ1-4, with a possible D match to TRBD1 (6 bases). Deletions cut 5 bases from V and 8 bases from J, with 9 bases between. CDR3 length: 12 amino acids. Germline lookup yields CDR1 SGHTA and CDR2 FQGNSA.

This chain joins TRBV6-7 and TRBJ2-2, with no clear D. TRBV6-7 has ORF status, its function being uncertain. The CDR3 runs to 13 residues. V dropped 11 bases and J dropped 6 bases, with 16 bases sitting between them. This CDR3 is CAYRQPGPGELFF. The CDR3 DNA sequence: TGTGCCTATAGGCAGCCTGGGCCCGGGGAGCTGTTTTTT.

The chain carries TRBV7-9 and TRBJ2-1; TRBD1 or TRBD2 may be the D gene (5 bases each). CDR3 length: 15 amino acids. Per germline, CDR1 SEHNR and CDR2 FQNEAQ (reference sequence). Between the trimmed V and J ends, which lost 4 bases and 1 base, there was a span of 11 bases. This CDR3 is CASSSREGSYNEQFF. The CDR3 DNA follows: TGTGCCAGCAGCTCTAGAGAGGGGTCCTACAATGAGCAGTTCTTC.

About this clone itself: Additional DNA sequences in this sample encode the identical CDR3. The rearrangement joins TRBV5-1 to TRBJ2-7; the match to TRBD2 covers 8 bases. Germline CDR1 is SGHRS and CDR2 is YFSETQ. V dropped 2 bases and J dropped 0; count of bases not matched to a gene: 1. The length of the CDR3 is 14 residues. The CDR3 nucleotides are TGCGCCAGCAGCTTAGGGACTAGCTCCTACGAGCAGTACTTC. Encoded protein: CASSLGTSSYEQYF.

A note on this clone: Within the sample, other DNA sequences also encode this same CDR3. The rearrangement joins TRBV5-4 to TRBJ1-6; 7 bases are shared with TRBD1. V lost 0 bases, J lost 7 bases, and 1 base stayed unmatched. CDR3 size: 14 residues. Germline V gives CDR1 SGHNT, CDR2 YYREEE (reference sequence). The CDR3 DNA sequence: TGTGCCAGCAGCTTGGGACAGGGAAATTCACCCCTCCACTTT. This encodes CASSLGQGNSPLHF.

The rearrangement links TRBV28 to TRBJ1-4; D remains ambiguous. The V gene lost 7 bases and the J gene lost 7 bases, with 13 bases spanning the gap. The germline CDR1 and CDR2 sequences are MDHEN and SYDVKM. This CDR3 contains 13 residues. Here the CDR3 DNA reads TGTGCCAGCACCCCCGGACTCGGTGAAAAACTGTTTTTT. This encodes CASTPGLGEKLFF.

This chain connects TRBV7-8 to TRBJ1-1; D is uncertain. The CDR3 covers 12 residues. Germline V lookup: CDR1 SGHVS, CDR2 FQNEAQ. V was trimmed by 5 bases and J by 4 bases, leaving 8 bases between them. This CDR3 reads CASSPWATEAFF. CDR3 nucleotides: TGTGCCAGCAGCCCTTGGGCCACTGAAGCTTTCTTT.

The chain couples TRBV5-1 to TRBJ2-5; a weak D match, TRBD2 (6 bases). There are 14 residues in the CDR3. CDR1 SGHRS and CDR2 YFSETQ come from the germline V gene. The ends were cut back, 3 bases at V and 5 bases at J, with 14 bases in the middle. CDR3 amino acids: CASSSSTGGETQYF. The CDR3 DNA is TGCGCCAGCAGCTCCTCAACAGGAGGGGAGACCCAGTACTTC.

The chain uses TRBV19 and TRBJ1-1; no clear D. CDR1 LNHDA and CDR2 SQIVND come from the germline V gene (reference sequence). The CDR3 is made up of 12 amino acids. Trimming left V 5 bases short and J 4 bases short, with 8 bases between. CDR3 bases: TGTGCCAGTAGTCACCAGGTCACTGAAGCTTTCTTT. Encoded protein: CASSHQVTEAFF.

This clone was found once. The V and J genes are TRBV5-4 and TRBJ2-5; TRBD2 matches at 11 bases. This CDR3 is built from 14 residues. CDR1 and CDR2 from the germline V gene are SGHNT and YYREEE (reference sequence). V was clipped by 4 bases and J by 5 bases; unmatched bases: 4. DNA of the CDR3: TGTGCCAGCAGCACTAGCGGGAGTTGGGAGACCCAGTACTTC. It translates to CASSTSGSWETQYF.

This clone was seen a handful of times. The rearrangement uses TRBV6-2 or TRBV6-3 and TRBJ1-6; 7 bases are a match to TRBD1. V shed 3 bases and J 7 bases; nucleotides not matched to a gene: 9. Germline V gives CDR1 MNHEY, CDR2 SVGEGT. This CDR3 is 16 amino acids long. The CDR3 nucleotides read TGTGCCAGCAGTTATCTCTATCCGGGACAGAATTCACCCCTCCACTTT. Its translation: CASSYLYPGQNSPLHF.

V is TRBV21-1 and J is TRBJ2-1; TRBD1, the table's D call, lacks a check against the DNA. TRBV21-1 is labeled a pseudogene. The CDR3 is 16 amino acids. CDR3 in amino acids: CASSPPGAGLFDEQFF. The CDR3 DNA follows: TGTGCCAGCAGCCCGCCAGGGGCGGGTTTGTTCGATGAGCAGTTCTTC.

V gene TRBV18 combines with J gene TRBJ1-2; TRBD1 agrees at 8 bases. The CDR3 loop spans 17 amino acids. Germline V CDR1 and CDR2: KGHSH, LQKENI. V shed 0 bases and J 0 bases; nucleotides not matched to a gene: 6. CDR3 DNA: TGTGCCAGCTCACCACCAAATACAGGGGGAGCTAACTATGGCTACACCTTC. Its protein is CASSPPNTGGANYGYTF.

The rearrangement uses TRBV4-3 and TRBJ1-4, with D hard to call. The V gene lost 0 bases and the J gene lost 1 base, with 6 bases spanning the gap. CDR3 size: 15 residues. Germline CDR1 is LGHNA and CDR2 is YSLEER. This CDR3 reads CASSQDARTNEKLFF. The CDR3 DNA reads TGCGCCAGCAGCCAAGATGCACGAACTAATGAAAAACTGTTTTTT.

V gene TRBV29-1 combines with J gene TRBJ1-3, with D unresolved. The V and J ends lost 5 bases and 0 bases respectively, with 11 bases between them. This CDR3 is 14 amino acids long. Germline loops: CDR1 SQVTM, CDR2 ANQGSEA. CDR3 amino acids: CSVINSYSGNTIYF. Here the CDR3 DNA reads TGCAGCGTTATTAACAGTTACTCTGGAAACACCATATATTTT.

There are a few counts of this clone. The chain joins TRBV18 to TRBJ2-2, with D possibly being TRBD2 (6 bases). The germline V gene encodes CDR1 KGHSH and CDR2 LQKENI. V was trimmed by 5 bases and J by 4 bases, leaving 11 bases between them. This CDR3 region has 14 residues. The CDR3, as DNA: TGTGCCAGCTCAGGGACTCAGGGCACCGGGGAGCTGTTTTTT. Encoded protein: CASSGTQGTGELFF. Looking up the rest from reference TRBV18 and TRBJ2-2 gives the full variable domain: NAGVMQNPRHLVRRRGQEARLRCSPMKGHSHVYWYRQLPEEGLKFMVYLQKENIIDESGMPKERFSAEFPKEGPSILRIQQVVRGDSAAYFCASSGTQGTGELFFGEGSRLTVL.

V usage is TRBV5-4 and J usage is TRBJ2-2; 8 bases fit TRBD1. CDR1 and CDR2 from the germline V gene are SGHNT and YYREEE (reference sequence). The trim removed 0 bases at V and 4 bases at J, leaving 5 bases unmatched. The CDR3 is made up of 16 amino acids. DNA for the CDR3: TGTGCCAGCAGCTTGGGACAGGGGCCCTCCACCGGGGAGCTGTTTTTT. The encoded protein is CASSLGQGPSTGELFF.

The chain joins TRBV7-8 to TRBJ2-1; 7 bases align to TRBD2. The CDR3 runs to 14 residues. Germline V gene data show CDR1 as SGHVS and CDR2 as FQNEAQ. The V gene end was trimmed by 0 bases and the J gene end by 7 bases; junction bases not matched to a gene: 3. CDR3: CASSLARGGNEQFF. CDR3 nucleotide sequence: TGTGCCAGCAGCTTAGCCCGCGGGGGAAATGAGCAGTTCTTC.